The T cell receptor (beta chain) described here comes from a study of neurological immune-mediated disorders. TCRdb ran MiXCR on the 5' RACE reads and lists one entry per CDR3 protein. The sample contains some 87,000 distinct CDR3 sequences, 5.8% of which appear only once. Time point: longitudinal time-point 2. Libraries used 2 million unsorted PBMCs kept frozen in RNAlater. This clonotype was seen at least ten times. Sample: PBMCs. This receptor was identified in a woman between 55 and 75 years old with multiple sclerosis.

CDR3 DNA sequence: TGTGCCAGCAGTGCCAGGGGGGGCCCCTACAATGAGCAGTTCTTC. It yields the protein CASSARGGPYNEQFF. This chain uses TRBV6-4 with TRBJ2-1; TRBD1 or TRBD2 may be the D gene (7 bases each). The CDR3 has 15 amino acids. Trimming cost V 4 bases and J 2 bases, with 12 bases left between them. The V gene's germline CDR1 is MRHNA and CDR2 SNTAGT.